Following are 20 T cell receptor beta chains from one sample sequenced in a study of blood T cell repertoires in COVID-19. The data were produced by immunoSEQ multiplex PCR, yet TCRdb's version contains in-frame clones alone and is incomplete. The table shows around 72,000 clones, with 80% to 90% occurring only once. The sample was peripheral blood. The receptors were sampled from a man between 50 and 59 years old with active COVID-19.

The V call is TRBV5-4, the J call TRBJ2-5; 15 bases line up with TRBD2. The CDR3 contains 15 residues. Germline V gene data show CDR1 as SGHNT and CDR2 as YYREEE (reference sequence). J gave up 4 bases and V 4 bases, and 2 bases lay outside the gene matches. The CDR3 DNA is TGTGCCAGCAGCCCGGGACTAGCGGGGGGAGAGACCCAGTACTTC. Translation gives CASSPGLAGGETQYF.

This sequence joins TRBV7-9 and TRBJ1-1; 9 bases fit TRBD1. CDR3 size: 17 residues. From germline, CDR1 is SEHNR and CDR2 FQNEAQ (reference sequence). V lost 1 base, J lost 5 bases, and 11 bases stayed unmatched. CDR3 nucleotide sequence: TGTGCCAGCAGCTTAGACAGGGGGCGAGGAACCAAGACTGAAGCTTTCTTT. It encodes CASSLDRGRGTKTEAFF. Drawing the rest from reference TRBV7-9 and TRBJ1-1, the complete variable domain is DTGVSQNPRHKITKRGQNVTFRCDPISEHNRLYWYRQTLGQGPEFLTYFQNEAQLEKSRLLSDRFSAERPKGSFSTLEIQRTEQGDSAMYLCASSLDRGRGTKTEAFFGQGTRLTVV.

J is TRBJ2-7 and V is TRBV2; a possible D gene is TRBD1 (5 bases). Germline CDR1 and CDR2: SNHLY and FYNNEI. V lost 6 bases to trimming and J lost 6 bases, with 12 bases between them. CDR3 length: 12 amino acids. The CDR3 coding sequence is TGTGCCAGCAGGCTACAGGTGGGCGAGCAGTACTTC. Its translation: CASRLQVGEQYF.

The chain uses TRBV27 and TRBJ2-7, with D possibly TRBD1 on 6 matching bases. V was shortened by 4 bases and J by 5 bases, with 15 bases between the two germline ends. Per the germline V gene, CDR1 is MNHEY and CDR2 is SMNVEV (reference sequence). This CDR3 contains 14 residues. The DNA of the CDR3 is TGTGCCAGCAGTTCCCCCGGGACATTTAACGAGCAGTACTTC. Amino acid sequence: CASSSPGTFNEQYF.

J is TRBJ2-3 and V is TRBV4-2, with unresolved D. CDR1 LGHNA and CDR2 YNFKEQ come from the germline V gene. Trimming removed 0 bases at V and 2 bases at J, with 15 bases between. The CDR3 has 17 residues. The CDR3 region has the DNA TGTGCCAGCAGCCAAGATCTTACAGCCAGTGACACAGATACGCAGTATTTT. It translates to CASSQDLTASDTDTQYF.

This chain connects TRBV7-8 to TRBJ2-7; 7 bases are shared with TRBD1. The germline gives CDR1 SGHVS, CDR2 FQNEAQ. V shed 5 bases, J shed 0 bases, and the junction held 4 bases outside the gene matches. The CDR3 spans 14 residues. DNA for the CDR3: TGTGCCAGCAGCGACCGGGACAGCTCCTACGAGCAGTACTTC. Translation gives CASSDRDSSYEQYF.

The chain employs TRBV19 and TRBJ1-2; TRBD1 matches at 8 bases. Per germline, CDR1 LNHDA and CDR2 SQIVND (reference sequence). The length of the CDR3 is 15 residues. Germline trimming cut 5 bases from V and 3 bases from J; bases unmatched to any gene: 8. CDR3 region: CASSPRTGRDYGYTF. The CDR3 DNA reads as TGTGCCAGTAGTCCCCGGACAGGGAGGGACTATGGCTACACCTTC.

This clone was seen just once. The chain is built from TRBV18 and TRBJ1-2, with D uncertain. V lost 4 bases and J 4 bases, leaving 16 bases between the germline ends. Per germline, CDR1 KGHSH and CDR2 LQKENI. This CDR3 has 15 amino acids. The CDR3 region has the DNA TGTGCCAGCTCACTAGAAGAGGGTCCGGCCTATGGCTACACCTTC. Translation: CASSLEEGPAYGYTF.

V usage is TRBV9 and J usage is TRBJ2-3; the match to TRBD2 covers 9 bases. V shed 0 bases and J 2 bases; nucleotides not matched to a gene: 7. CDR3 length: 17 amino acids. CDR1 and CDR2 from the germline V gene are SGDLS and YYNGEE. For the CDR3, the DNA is TGTGCCAGCAGCGTAGCAGCGGGGGGAGGGGCCACAGATACGCAGTATTTT. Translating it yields CASSVAAGGGATDTQYF. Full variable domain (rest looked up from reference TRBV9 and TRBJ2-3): DSGVTQTPKHLITATGQRVTLRCSPRSGDLSVYWYQQSLDQGLQFLIQYYNGEERAKGNILERFSAQQFPDLHSELNLSSLELGDSALYFCASSVAAGGGATDTQYFGPGTRLTVL.

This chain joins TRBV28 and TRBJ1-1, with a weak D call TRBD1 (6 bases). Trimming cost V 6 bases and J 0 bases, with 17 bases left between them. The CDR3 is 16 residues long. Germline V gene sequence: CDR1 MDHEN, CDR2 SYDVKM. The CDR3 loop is CASSSDRSYLNTEAFF. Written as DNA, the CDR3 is TGTGCCAGCAGCTCCGACAGGAGCTATTTGAACACTGAAGCTTTCTTT.

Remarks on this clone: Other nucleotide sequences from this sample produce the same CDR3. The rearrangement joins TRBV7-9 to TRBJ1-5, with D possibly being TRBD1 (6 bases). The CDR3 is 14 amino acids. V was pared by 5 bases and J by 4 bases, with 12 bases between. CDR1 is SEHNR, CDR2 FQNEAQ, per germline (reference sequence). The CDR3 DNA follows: TGTGCCAGCAGCCTTACAGGGAATAATCAGCCCCAGCATTTT. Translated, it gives CASSLTGNNQPQHF. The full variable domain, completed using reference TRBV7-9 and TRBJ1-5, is DTGVSQNPRHKITKRGQNVTFRCDPISEHNRLYWYRQTLGQGPEFLTYFQNEAQLEKSRLLSDRFSAERPKGSFSTLEIQRTEQGDSAMYLCASSLTGNNQPQHFGDGTRLSIL.

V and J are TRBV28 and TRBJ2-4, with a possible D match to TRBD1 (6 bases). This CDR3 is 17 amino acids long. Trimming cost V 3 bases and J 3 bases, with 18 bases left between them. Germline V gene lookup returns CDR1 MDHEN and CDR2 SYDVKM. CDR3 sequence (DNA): TGTGCCAGCAGTTTCTGGCGCGTCAAGGACAGCAAAAACATTCAGTACTTC. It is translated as CASSFWRVKDSKNIQYF.

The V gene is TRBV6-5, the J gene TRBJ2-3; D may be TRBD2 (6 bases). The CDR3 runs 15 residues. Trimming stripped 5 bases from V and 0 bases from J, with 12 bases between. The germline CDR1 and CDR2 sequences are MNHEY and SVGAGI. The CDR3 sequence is CASSRTKTSTDTQYF. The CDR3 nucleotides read TGTGCCAGCAGTAGGACTAAGACTAGCACAGATACGCAGTATTTT.

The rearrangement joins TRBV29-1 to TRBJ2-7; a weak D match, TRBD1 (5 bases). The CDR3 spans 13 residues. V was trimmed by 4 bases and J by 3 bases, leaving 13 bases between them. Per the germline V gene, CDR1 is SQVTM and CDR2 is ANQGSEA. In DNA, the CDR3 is TGCAGCGTTGCCCTGACAGATTTCTACGAGCAGTACTTC. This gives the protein CSVALTDFYEQYF.

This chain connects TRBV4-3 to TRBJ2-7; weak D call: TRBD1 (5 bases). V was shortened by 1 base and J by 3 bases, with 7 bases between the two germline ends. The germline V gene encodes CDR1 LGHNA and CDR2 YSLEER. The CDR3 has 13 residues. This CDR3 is CASSQGQFYEQYF. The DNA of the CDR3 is TGCGCCAGCAGCCAAGGACAGTTCTACGAGCAGTACTTC.

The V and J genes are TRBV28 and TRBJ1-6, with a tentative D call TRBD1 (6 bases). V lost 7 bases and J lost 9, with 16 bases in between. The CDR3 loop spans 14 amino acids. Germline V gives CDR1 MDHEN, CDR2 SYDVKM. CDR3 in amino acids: CASIPSGETSPLHF. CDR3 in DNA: TGTGCCAGCATCCCCTCAGGGGAAACTTCACCCCTCCACTTT.

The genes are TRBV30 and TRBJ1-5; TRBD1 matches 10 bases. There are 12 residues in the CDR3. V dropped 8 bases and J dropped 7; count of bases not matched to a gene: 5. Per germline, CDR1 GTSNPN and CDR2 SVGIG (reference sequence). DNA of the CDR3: TGTGCCGCTGGGACAGGGGCACAGCCCCAGCATTTT. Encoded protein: CAAGTGAQPQHF.

The CDR3 loop reads CASSSDRGVGYEQYF. DNA for the CDR3: TGCGCCAGCAGTTCCGACAGGGGGGTAGGCTACGAGCAGTACTTC. This chain connects TRBV5-1 to TRBJ2-7; 9 bases fit TRBD1. The J segment lost 3 bases and the V segment lost 5 bases, leaving 9 bases of the junction unmatched. Per the germline V gene, CDR1 is SGHRS and CDR2 is YFSETQ. The CDR3 covers 15 residues. Full variable domain (missing parts from reference TRBV5-1 and TRBJ2-7): KAGVTQTPRYLIKTRGQQVTLSCSPISGHRSVSWYQQTPGQGLQFLFEYFSETQRNKGNFPGRFSGRQFSNSRSEMNVSTLELGDSALYLCASSSDRGVGYEQYFGPGTRLTVT.

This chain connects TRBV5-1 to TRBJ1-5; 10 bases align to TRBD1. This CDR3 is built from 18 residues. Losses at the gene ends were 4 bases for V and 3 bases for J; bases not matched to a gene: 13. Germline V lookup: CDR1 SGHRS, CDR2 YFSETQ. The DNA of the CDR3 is TGCGCCAGCAGCCTGGGACAGGGGAATTGGGGATACAATCAGCCCCAGCATTTT. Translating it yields CASSLGQGNWGYNQPQHF.

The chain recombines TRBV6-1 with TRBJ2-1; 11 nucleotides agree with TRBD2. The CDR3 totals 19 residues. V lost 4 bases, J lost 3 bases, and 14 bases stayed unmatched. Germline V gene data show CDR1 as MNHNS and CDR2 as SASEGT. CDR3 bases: TGTGCCAGCAGTGTAAAGGGACAGAAACTAGCGGGGGTCTACAATGAGCAGTTCTTC. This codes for CASSVKGQKLAGVYNEQFF.